The source of this T cell receptor beta chain is a study of T cells in Graves' hyperthyroidism and ophthalmopathy. What was amplified from RNA transcripts were TCR beta CDR3 regions. The study used the HTBI primer set for a first-round RT-PCR of the TCR CDR3. From the multiplex PCR reads, TCRdb called clonotypes with MiXCR, one entry per CDR3 protein. The sample shows 300,000 to 500,000 distinct CDR3 sequences, 15% of them seen only once. This clonotype was counted ten times or more. Fresh 10 ml peripheral blood yielded PBMCs. The length of the CDR3 is 13 residues. The V end lost 1 base, the J end lost 5 bases, and 10 bases lay between the germline ends. Germline loops: CDR1 SGHRS, CDR2 YFSETQ.

The sample taken for sequencing was blood. The J gene is TRBJ2-7, the V gene TRBV5-1, with D possibly matching TRBD1 (5 bases). The receptor was isolated from a woman between 25 and 40 years old with Graves' hyperthyroidism. CDR3 DNA sequence: TGCGCCAGCAGCTTGCAAGACAGAAACGAGCAGTACTTC. It is translated as CASSLQDRNEQYF.